What follows describes a single T cell receptor (beta chain). In the source study's methods: It was from reference gene primer amplification that nucleated cell counts were estimated. Generated by immunoSEQ multiplex PCR, the TCRdb table keeps only in-frame clones and is missing some. V and J calls and clone size are as listed in that table; D and trimming were resolved from the DNA. Of approximately 80,000 clones in the sample, around 89% were seen once. This sample stems from a study of blood T cell repertoires in COVID-19. Study summary: COVID-19 samples, acute and convalescent, were from the United States, Italy and Spain.

CDR1 and CDR2 (germline): MDHEN, SYDVKM. The CDR3 loop spans 18 amino acids. Trimming removed 2 bases at V and 0 bases at J, with 19 bases between. This sequence originates from a human donor in a cohort sampled during active COVID-19. The rearrangement joins TRBV28 to TRBJ1-1, with D unclear. The sequenced sample consisted of peripheral blood. This CDR3 reads CASSLPQSPPGLNTEAFF. As DNA, the CDR3 is TGTGCCAGCAGTTTACCCCAATCACCACCAGGTCTGAACACTGAAGCTTTCTTT.